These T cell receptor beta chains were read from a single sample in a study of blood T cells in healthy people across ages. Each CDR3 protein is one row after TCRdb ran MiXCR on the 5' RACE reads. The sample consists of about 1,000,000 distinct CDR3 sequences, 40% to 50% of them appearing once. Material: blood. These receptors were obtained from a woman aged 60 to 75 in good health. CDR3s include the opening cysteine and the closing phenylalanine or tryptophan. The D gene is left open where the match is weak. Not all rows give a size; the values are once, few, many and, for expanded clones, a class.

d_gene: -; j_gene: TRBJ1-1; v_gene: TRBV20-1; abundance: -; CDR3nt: TGCAGTGCTTTTCCCCGGGGGGGGCAGGGCACTGAAGCTTTCTTT; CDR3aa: CSAFPRGGQGTEAFF
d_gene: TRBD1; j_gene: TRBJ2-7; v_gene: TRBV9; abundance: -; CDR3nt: TGTGCCAGCAGCGCTATGGGACAGGGAATTGACGAGCAGTACTTC; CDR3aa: CASSAMGQGIDEQYF
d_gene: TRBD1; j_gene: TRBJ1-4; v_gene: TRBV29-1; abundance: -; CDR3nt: TGCAGCGTAGTTACAGGGGGCAGTGAAAAACTGTTTTTT; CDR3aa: CSVVTGGSEKLFF
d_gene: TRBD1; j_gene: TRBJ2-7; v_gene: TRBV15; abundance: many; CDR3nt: TGTGCCACCAGTACCGGGGACAGACTCTACGAGCAGTACTTC; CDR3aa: CATSTGDRLYEQYF
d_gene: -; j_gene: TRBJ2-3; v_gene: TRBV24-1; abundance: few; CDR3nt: TGTGCCACCGCCCGCACAGATACGCAGTATTTT; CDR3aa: CATARTDTQYF
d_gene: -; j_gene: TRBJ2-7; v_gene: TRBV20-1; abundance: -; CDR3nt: TGCAGTGCTAGAGGCCCCAGCAGGGGTGGGTACGAGCAGTACTTC; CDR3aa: CSARGPSRGGYEQYF
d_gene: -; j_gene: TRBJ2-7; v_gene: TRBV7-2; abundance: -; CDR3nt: TGTGCCAGCAGCACCCCATTTGACGACGAGCAGTACTTC; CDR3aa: CASSTPFDDEQYF
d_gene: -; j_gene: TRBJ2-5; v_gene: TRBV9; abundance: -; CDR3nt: TGTGCCAGCAGCCCACCCCTCGTTGGGGCAGAGACCCAGTACTTC; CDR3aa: CASSPPLVGAETQYF
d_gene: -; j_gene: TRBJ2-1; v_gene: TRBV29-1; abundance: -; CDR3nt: TGCAGCGTTGAACGTCTCAATGAGCAGTTCTTC; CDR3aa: CSVERLNEQFF
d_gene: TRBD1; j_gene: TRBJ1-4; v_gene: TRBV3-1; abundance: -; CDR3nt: TGTGCCAGCAGTCAGGGGGCGCTGACTAATGAAAAACTGTTTTTT; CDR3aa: CASSQGALTNEKLFF
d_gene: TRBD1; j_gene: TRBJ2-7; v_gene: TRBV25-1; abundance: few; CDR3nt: TGTGCCAGCAGTGAATTAAGGACAGGGGGAGGCGAGCAGTACTTC; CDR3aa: CASSELRTGGGEQYF
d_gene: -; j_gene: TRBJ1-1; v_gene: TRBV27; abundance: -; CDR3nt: TGTGCCAGCAGTTTTGCGCAGGGAGCGACTGAAGCTTTCTTT; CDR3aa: CASSFAQGATEAFF
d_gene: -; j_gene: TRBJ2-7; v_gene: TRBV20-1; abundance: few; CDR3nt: TGCAGTGCTATCACACCGACGGCCTACGAGCAGTACTTC; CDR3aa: CSAITPTAYEQYF
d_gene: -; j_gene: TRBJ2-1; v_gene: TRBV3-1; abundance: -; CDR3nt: TGTGCCAGCAGCCAAGATATCGCGGGCTGGGGAGGTGAGCAGTTCTTC; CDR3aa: CASSQDIAGWGGEQFF
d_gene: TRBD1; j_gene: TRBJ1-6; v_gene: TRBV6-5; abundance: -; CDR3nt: TGTGCCAGCAGTTATTGGGCAGGGGGCTCGAGCTCCTATAATTCACCCCTCCACTTT; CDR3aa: CASSYWAGGSSSYNSPLHF
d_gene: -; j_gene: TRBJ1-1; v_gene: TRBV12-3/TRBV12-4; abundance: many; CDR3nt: TGTGCCAGCAGTGGGCGTCCCGTGACTGAAGCTTTCTTT; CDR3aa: CASSGRPVTEAFF